Below are 21 T cell receptor beta chains sequenced from a single sample in a study of blood T cells in healthy people across ages. For the second PCR, which ran for roughly 6 to 12 cycles, a sample-barcoded 5' primer and a J-beta primer mix were used. TCRdb ran MiXCR on the 5' RACE reads and lists one entry per CDR3 protein. Of roughly 680,000 distinct CDR3 sequences in the sample, around 45% were seen once. Sequenced sample: blood. These receptors were obtained from a woman aged 60-70 years in good health.

This chain uses TRBV6-5 with TRBJ2-5, with D possibly called TRBD1 or TRBD2 (5 bases each). V was shortened by 4 bases and J by 1 base, with 16 bases between the two germline ends. Germline V CDR1 and CDR2: MNHEY, SVGAGI. The length of the CDR3 is 16 residues. The CDR3 sequence is CASSSTRGPPQETQYF. CDR3 coding DNA: TGTGCCAGCAGTTCTACTCGGGGACCTCCCCAAGAGACCCAGTACTTC.

This clonotype was seen a few times. The chain combines TRBV18 with TRBJ2-7, with 8 bases matching TRBD2. This CDR3 contains 17 residues. Germline V gives CDR1 KGHSH, CDR2 LQKENI. V shed 4 bases and J 7 bases; nucleotides not matched to a gene: 18. The CDR3 sequence: CASSQPGSAGGLNEQYF. The CDR3 coding sequence is TGTGCCAGCTCACAACCGGGTTCGGCGGGAGGTCTCAATGAGCAGTACTTC.

The chain employs TRBV4-2 and TRBJ1-1; D gene ambiguous. Germline CDR1 reads LGHNA; CDR2 reads YNFKEQ. Trimming stripped 1 base from V and 6 bases from J, with 9 bases between. CDR3 length equals 13 residues. CDR3 sequence reads: CASSQGFKAEAFF. Here the CDR3 DNA reads TGTGCCAGCAGCCAAGGGTTCAAGGCTGAAGCTTTCTTT.

V is TRBV20-1 and J is TRBJ2-1, with 7 bases aligning to TRBD2. Germline trimming cut 8 bases from V and 9 bases from J; bases unmatched to any gene: 10. The germline gives CDR1 DFQATT, CDR2 SNEGSKA (reference sequence). This CDR3 has 12 amino acids. DNA of the CDR3: TGCAGTCGGGGGGTAACGAGGGGTGAGCAGTTCTTC. Its protein is CSRGVTRGEQFF.

This clonotype has just a few counts. CDR3 in DNA: TGCAGCGTTTTTGGAGGGGCCCCCTACGAGCAGTACTTC. Translating gives CSVFGGAPYEQYF. The rearrangement joins TRBV29-1 to TRBJ2-7, with D possibly matching TRBD2 (6 bases). Trimming removed 5 bases from V and 2 bases from J, with 13 bases in between. The CDR3 sequence is 13 residues long. Per germline, CDR1 SQVTM and CDR2 ANQGSEA.

The chain has TRBV10-3 and TRBJ2-3, with D perhaps TRBD1 or TRBD2 (5 bases each). Trimming took off 3 bases at V and 1 base at J, with 8 bases between the two ends. CDR3 length: 14 amino acids. Germline CDR1 ENHRY, CDR2 SYGVKD. The CDR3 DNA reads TGTGCCATCAGTGATTCGGGGCGCACAGATACGCAGTATTTT. Amino acids: CAISDSGRTDTQYF.

The sample holds one count of this clonotype. The chain links TRBV9 to TRBJ2-1; TRBD2 agrees at 10 bases. Germline V gene sequence: CDR1 SGDLS, CDR2 YYNGEE. V was clipped by 4 bases and J by 2 bases; unmatched bases: 18. CDR3 length: 20 residues. The CDR3 DNA is TGTGCCAGCAGCTCCCAGGGAGGAGTTACTAGCGGGAAAACCTACAATGAGCAGTTCTTC. Protein: CASSSQGGVTSGKTYNEQFF.

J is TRBJ2-2 and V is TRBV5-1, with TRBD2 identical over 7 bases. The CDR3 runs to 15 residues. V trimming: 0 bases; J trimming: 3 bases; junction bases outside the gene matches: 2. Per the germline V gene, CDR1 is SGHRS and CDR2 is YFSETQ. In DNA, the CDR3 is TGCGCCAGCAGCTTGGCGGGAGGCGACACCGGGGAGCTGTTTTTT. Protein sequence: CASSLAGGDTGELFF. Filled out from reference TRBV5-1 and TRBJ2-2, the complete variable domain reads KAGVTQTPRYLIKTRGQQVTLSCSPISGHRSVSWYQQTPGQGLQFLFEYFSETQRNKGNFPGRFSGRQFSNSRSEMNVSTLELGDSALYLCASSLAGGDTGELFFGEGSRLTVL.

This chain uses TRBV6-2 or TRBV6-3 with TRBJ1-2, with 8 nucleotides matching TRBD1. Per the germline V gene, CDR1 is MNHEY and CDR2 is SVGEGT. This CDR3 is built from 17 residues. The junction had 12 bases not matched to a gene; V was cut back by 0 bases and J by 6 bases. The CDR3 spells CASSYSRQGSPGDGYTF. DNA of the CDR3: TGTGCCAGCAGTTACTCCCGACAGGGGTCCCCTGGAGATGGCTACACCTTC.

A few counts support this clonotype. The chain recombines TRBV29-1 with TRBJ1-1; tentative D call: TRBD1 (6 bases). V lost 6 bases and J lost 2, with 16 bases in between. This CDR3 has 14 residues. Germline CDR1 is SQVTM and CDR2 is ANQGSEA. DNA of the CDR3: TGCAGCGTAGCCTGGACAGACCTTAACACTGAAGCTTTCTTT. Translation: CSVAWTDLNTEAFF.

Worth noting for this clonotype: Germline and junction disagree at one end, which may indicate a read error. The chain combines TRBV12-3 or TRBV12-4 with TRBJ1-5; D is uncertain. The CDR3 is 14 amino acids. This chain's CDR3 is CAGSLTFFDQPQHF. CDR3 in DNA: TGTGCCGGCAGTTTGACTTTTTTCGACCAGCCCCAGCATTTT.

There are a few counts of this clonotype. The chain couples TRBV7-2 to TRBJ2-7, with 14 bases that match TRBD2. The CDR3 totals 15 residues. Unmatched junction bases numbered 4, after V lost 6 bases and J lost 3 bases. Germline CDR1 and CDR2: SGHTA and FQGNSA. The CDR3 here is CASRIGLAGGYEQYF. The CDR3 DNA is TGTGCCAGCAGAATCGGACTAGCGGGAGGCTACGAGCAGTACTTC.

This clonotype was seen a handful of times. The chain has TRBV7-2 and TRBJ2-7; 10 bases agree with TRBD2. Germline V lookup: CDR1 SGHTA, CDR2 FQGNSA. This CDR3 is built from 16 residues. The ends lost 4 bases at V and 4 bases at J; junction bases unmatched: 10. CDR3 loop: CASSSHYSGRQYEQYF. The CDR3 DNA reads as TGTGCCAGCAGCTCTCACTATAGCGGGAGGCAATACGAGCAGTACTTC.

V and J are TRBV24-1 and TRBJ2-1; D is possibly TRBD1 or TRBD2 (6 bases each). V lost 5 bases and J 10 bases, leaving 14 bases between the germline ends. The CDR3 runs to 13 residues. CDR1 and CDR2 from the germline V gene are KGHDR and SFDVKD. CDR3 nucleotide sequence: TGTGCCACCAGTGCTGGAGGGGGTGGGGAGCAGTTCTTC. Translating gives CATSAGGGGEQFF.

J is TRBJ1-1 and V is TRBV12-3 or TRBV12-4; D is unclear. The CDR3 spans 13 residues. V lost 10 bases and J lost 2, with 14 bases in between. CDR3 in DNA: TGTGCCACCTACCTAGGCCCTAACACTGAAGCTTTCTTT. This codes for CATYLGPNTEAFF.

The V and J genes are TRBV5-1 and TRBJ1-2, with 7 bases identical to TRBD1. Trimming took 5 bases from V and 6 from J; bases not matched to a gene: 7. There are 13 residues in the CDR3. Germline V gene sequence: CDR1 SGHRS, CDR2 YFSETQ. The DNA of the CDR3 is TGCGCCAGCAGTATAACAGGGGTGGATGGCTACACCTTC. Residues: CASSITGVDGYTF. Full variable domain (missing parts from reference TRBV5-1 and TRBJ1-2): KAGVTQTPRYLIKTRGQQVTLSCSPISGHRSVSWYQQTPGQGLQFLFEYFSETQRNKGNFPGRFSGRQFSNSRSEMNVSTLELGDSALYLCASSITGVDGYTFGSGTRLTVV.

This clonotype was observed at least ten times. V is TRBV24-1 and J is TRBJ2-1; 11 positions match TRBD1. Germline V CDR1 and CDR2: KGHDR, SFDVKD. Trimming took 2 bases from V and 1 from J; bases not matched to a gene: 12. There are 20 residues in the CDR3. DNA for the CDR3: TGTGCCACCAGTGATTCACGCCCGGGACAGGGGGGGTTTTCCTACAATGAGCAGTTCTTC. Translated, it gives CATSDSRPGQGGFSYNEQFF.

Only a few counts were recorded for this clonotype. CDR3 sequence reads: CAISRVGGYTF. The CDR3 DNA is TGTGCCATCAGCAGGGTTGGAGGCTACACCTTC. The rearrangement links TRBV10-3 to TRBJ1-2, with D tentatively TRBD1 (5 bases). CDR3 length: 11 residues. Deletions cut 6 bases from V and 8 bases from J, with 10 bases between. CDR1 and CDR2 from the germline V gene are ENHRY and SYGVKD.

Concerning this clonotype itself: Compared with germline, one end of the junction differs, possibly owing to a read error. CDR3 DNA: TGTGTCATCAGTGTTGTTGGCGGGAGGGGAAGCGGCAACAATGAGCAGTTCTTC. Its translation: CVISVVGGRGSGNNEQFF. The rearrangement joins TRBV10-3 to TRBJ2-1; 9 bases are a match to TRBD2. Germline CDR1 is ENHRY and CDR2 is SYGVKD. The CDR3 extends over 18 amino acids.

This clonotype was picked up a small number of times. The rearrangement joins TRBV5-1 to TRBJ2-1, with D perhaps assigned TRBD1 or TRBD2 (5 bases each). Germline loops: CDR1 SGHRS, CDR2 YFSETQ. Trimming cost V 4 bases and J 1 base, with 12 bases left between them. The CDR3 covers 15 residues. Here the CDR3 DNA reads TGCGCCAGCAGCAGGGGACCTCTTTCCTACAATGAGCAGTTCTTC. Translated: CASSRGPLSYNEQFF.

The V call is TRBV20-1, the J call TRBJ2-3; D is perhaps TRBD2 (6 bases). Germline values: CDR1 DFQATT, CDR2 SNEGSKA (reference sequence). This CDR3 region has 14 residues. Trimming cost V 5 bases and J 2 bases, with 14 bases left between them. CDR3 amino acids: CSAGLAITTDTQYF. CDR3 coding DNA: TGCAGTGCTGGGCTAGCGATCACCACAGATACGCAGTATTTT.